Below, 2 T cell receptor beta chains from the same sample are listed, as sequenced in a study of cytomegalovirus exposure and HLA in healthy donors. Primers: 60 Vbeta forward and 13 Jbeta reverse. Sequenced by immunoSEQ multiplex PCR; TCRdb stores in-frame clones only, minus some. The sample includes around 150,000 clones, around 77% of them seen just once. Sequencing was done on a sample of PBMCs. The receptors were sampled from a woman in her 30s in good health and CMV-seronegative.

The chain recombines TRBV27 with TRBJ2-2, with 7 bases that match TRBD2. Trimming took 4 bases from V and 6 from J; bases not matched to a gene: 8. This CDR3 spans 15 amino acids. Looked up from germline, CDR1 is MNHEY and CDR2 is SMNVEV (reference sequence). Here the CDR3 DNA reads TGTGCCAGCAGTTCGGGAGCTGGGAGGGCCGGGGAGCTGTTTTTT. Protein: CASSSGAGRAGELFF.

This clone occurred a few times. This chain links TRBV14 with TRBJ2-7; tentative D call: TRBD1 (6 bases). CDR1 and CDR2 (germline): SGHDN, FVKESK. This CDR3 region has 14 residues. Trimming took 0 bases from V and 4 from J, leaving 10 bases between them. DNA of the CDR3: TGTGCCAGCAGCCAAGAAAGCAGGGGATACGAGCAGTACTTC. As protein: CASSQESRGYEQYF.